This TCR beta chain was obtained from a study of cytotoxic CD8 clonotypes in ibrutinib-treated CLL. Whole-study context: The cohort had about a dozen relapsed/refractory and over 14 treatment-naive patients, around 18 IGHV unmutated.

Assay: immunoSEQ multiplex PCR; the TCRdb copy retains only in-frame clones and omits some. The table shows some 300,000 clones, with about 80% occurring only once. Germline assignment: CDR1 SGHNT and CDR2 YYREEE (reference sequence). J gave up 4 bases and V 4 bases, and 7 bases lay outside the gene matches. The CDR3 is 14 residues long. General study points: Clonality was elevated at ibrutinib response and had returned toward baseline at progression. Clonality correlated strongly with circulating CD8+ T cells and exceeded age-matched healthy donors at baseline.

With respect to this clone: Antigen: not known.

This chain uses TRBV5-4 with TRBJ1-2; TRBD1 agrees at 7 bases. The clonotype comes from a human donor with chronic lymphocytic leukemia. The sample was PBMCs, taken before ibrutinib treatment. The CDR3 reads CASSGTEKPYGYTF. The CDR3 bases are TGTGCCAGCAGCGGGACAGAAAAACCCTATGGCTACACCTTC. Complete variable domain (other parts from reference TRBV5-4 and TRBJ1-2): ETGVTQSPTHLIKTRGQQVTLRCSSQSGHNTVSWYQQALGQGPQFIFQYYREEENGRGNFPPRFSGLQFPNYSSELNVNALELDDSALYLCASSGTEKPYGYTFGSGTRLTVV.